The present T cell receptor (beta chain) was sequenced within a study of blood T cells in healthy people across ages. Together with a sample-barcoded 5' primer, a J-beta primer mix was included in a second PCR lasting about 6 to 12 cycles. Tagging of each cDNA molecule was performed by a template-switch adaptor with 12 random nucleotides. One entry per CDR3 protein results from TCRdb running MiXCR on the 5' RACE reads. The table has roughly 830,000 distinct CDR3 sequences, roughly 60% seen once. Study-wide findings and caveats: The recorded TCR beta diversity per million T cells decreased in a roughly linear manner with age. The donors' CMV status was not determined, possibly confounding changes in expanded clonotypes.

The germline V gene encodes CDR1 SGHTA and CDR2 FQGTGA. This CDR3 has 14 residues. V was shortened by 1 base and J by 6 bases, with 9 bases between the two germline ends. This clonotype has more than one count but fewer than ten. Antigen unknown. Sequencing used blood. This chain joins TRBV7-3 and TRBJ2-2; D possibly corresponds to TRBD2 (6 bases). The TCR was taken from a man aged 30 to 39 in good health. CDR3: CASSLMSGSGELFF. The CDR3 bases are TGTGCCAGCAGCTTAATGAGCGGGTCCGGGGAGCTGTTTTTT.